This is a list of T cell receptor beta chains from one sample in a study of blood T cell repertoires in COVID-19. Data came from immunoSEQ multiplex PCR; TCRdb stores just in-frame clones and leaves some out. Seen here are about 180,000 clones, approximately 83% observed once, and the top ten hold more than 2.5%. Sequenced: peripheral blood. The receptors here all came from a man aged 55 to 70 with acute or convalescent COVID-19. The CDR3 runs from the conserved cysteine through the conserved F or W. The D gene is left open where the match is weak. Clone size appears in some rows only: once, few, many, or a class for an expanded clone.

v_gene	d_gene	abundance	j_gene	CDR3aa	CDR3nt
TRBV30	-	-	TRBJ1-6	CAWSGGQGESSPLHF	TGTGCCTGGAGTGGGGGGCAGGGAGAAAGCTCACCCCTCCACTTT
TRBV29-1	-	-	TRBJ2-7	CARRGKRWQYF	TGCGCCCGAAGGGGGAAGAGGTGGCAGTACTTC
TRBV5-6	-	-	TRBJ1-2	CASTFRANYGYTF	TGTGCCAGCACCTTCAGGGCTAACTATGGCTACACCTTC
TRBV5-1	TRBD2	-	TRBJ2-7	CASSLGLSGRPSSYEQYF	TGCGCCAGCAGCTTGGGTCTTAGCGGGCGTCCGAGCTCCTACGAGCAGTACTTC
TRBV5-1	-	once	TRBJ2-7	CASSLPGSTTGEQYF	TGCGCCAGCAGCTTGCCGGGTTCGACGACGGGCGAGCAGTACTTC
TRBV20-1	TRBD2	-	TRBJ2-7	CSVEGRVEQYF	TGCAGTGTGGAGGGGAGGGTCGAGCAGTACTTC
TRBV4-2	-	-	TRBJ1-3	CASSQDIASGNTIYF	TGTGCCAGCAGCCAAGACATAGCCTCTGGAAACACCATATATTTT
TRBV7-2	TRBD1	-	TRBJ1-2	CASSARGSSTYGYTF	TGTGCCAGCAGCGCCAGGGGGTCCTCAACCTATGGCTACACCTTC
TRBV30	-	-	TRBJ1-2	CAWRGGNYGYTF	TGTGCCTGGAGAGGGGGTAACTATGGCTACACCTTC
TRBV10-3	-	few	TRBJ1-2	CAITGGGTNYGYTF	TGTGCCATCACGGGGGGGGGAACGAACTATGGCTACACCTTC
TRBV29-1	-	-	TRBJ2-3	CSVEGSRSRDTQYF	TGCAGCGTTGAAGGGTCGCGGAGCCGAGATACGCAGTATTTT
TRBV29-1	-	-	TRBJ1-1	CSARLTGVGTEAFF	TGCAGCGCACGCCTCACGGGGGTTGGCACTGAAGCTTTCTTT
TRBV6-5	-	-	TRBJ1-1	CASSSLLNTEAFF	TGTGCCAGCAGTTCCCTATTGAACACTGAAGCTTTCTTT
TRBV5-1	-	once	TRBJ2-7	CASSLLDGAYEQYF	TGCGCCAGCAGCTTGCTCGACGGGGCCTACGAGCAGTACTTC
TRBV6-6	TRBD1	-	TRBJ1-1	CASSPRDRGYLNTEAFF	TGTGCCAGCAGTCCCCGGGACAGGGGCTATCTTAACACTGAAGCTTTCTTT
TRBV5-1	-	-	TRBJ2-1	CASSLGGINSYNEQFF	TGCGCCAGCAGCTTGGGGGGCATCAACTCCTACAATGAGCAGTTCTTC
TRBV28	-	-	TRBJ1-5	CASSSRGQLLNQPQHF	TGTGCCAGCAGTTCACGAGGACAGCTCCTAAATCAGCCCCAGCATTTT
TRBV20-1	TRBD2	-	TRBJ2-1	CSARVPGGQFF	TGCAGTGCTAGAGTGCCGGGAGGTCAGTTCTTC
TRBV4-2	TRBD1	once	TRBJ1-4	CASSRRIGRGDEKLFF	TGTGCCAGCAGCCGAAGAATAGGCAGGGGGGATGAAAAACTGTTTTTT
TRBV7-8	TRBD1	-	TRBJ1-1	CASSPYRGNTEAFF	TGTGCCAGCAGCCCATACAGGGGGAACACTGAAGCTTTCTTT
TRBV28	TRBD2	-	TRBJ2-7	CASSPTSGRAREQYF	TGTGCCAGCAGCCCGACTAGCGGGAGGGCCAGGGAGCAGTACTTC
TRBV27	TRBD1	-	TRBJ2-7	CASSLTGTGNREQYF	TGTGCCAGCAGTTTGACCGGGACAGGGAATCGCGAGCAGTACTTC
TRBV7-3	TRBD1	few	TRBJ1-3	CASSSLGTAGNTIYF	TGTGCCAGCAGCTCTTTAGGGACAGCTGGAAACACCATATATTTT
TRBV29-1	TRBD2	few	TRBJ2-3	CSVGLLAGGVADTQYF	TGCAGCGTCGGTTTACTAGCGGGAGGGGTAGCAGATACGCAGTATTTT
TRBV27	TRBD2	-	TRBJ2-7	CASSLSGGGSYEQYF	TGTGCCAGCAGTTTATCGGGGGGGGGCTCCTACGAGCAGTACTTC
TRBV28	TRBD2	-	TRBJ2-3	CASSSPRTSGRADTQYF	TGTGCCAGCAGTTCACCAAGGACTAGCGGGAGGGCAGATACGCAGTATTTT
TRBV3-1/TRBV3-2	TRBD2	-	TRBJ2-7	CASSQRLAGDPYEQYF	TGTGCCAGCAGTCAACGACTAGCGGGAGATCCCTACGAGCAGTACTTC
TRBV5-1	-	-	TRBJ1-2	CASSLGSTVANYGYTF	TGCGCCAGCAGCTTGGGATCCACAGTAGCTAACTATGGCTACACCTTC
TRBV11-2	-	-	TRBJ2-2	CASSLSSFGELFF	TGTGCCAGCAGCTTATCTAGCTTCGGGGAGCTGTTTTTT
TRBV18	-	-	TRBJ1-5	CASSPSAGSNQPQHF	TGTGCCAGCTCACCGTCAGCGGGAAGCAATCAGCCCCAGCATTTT
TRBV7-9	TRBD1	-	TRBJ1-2	CASSLAGQGDGYTF	TGTGCCAGCAGCTTAGCAGGACAGGGTGATGGCTACACCTTC
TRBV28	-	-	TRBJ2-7	CASSRRGSVQYF	TGTGCCAGCAGTCGCCGCGGCAGCGTCCAGTACTTC
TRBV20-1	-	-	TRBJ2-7	CSASLEYEQYF	TGCAGTGCTAGCCTAGAGTACGAGCAGTACTTC
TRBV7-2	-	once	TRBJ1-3	CASSPGTGNTIYF	TGTGCCAGCAGCCCCGGGACAGGAAACACCATATATTTT
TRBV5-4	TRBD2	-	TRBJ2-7	CASSLAGLGPQQYF	TGTGCCAGCAGCTTGGCGGGACTAGGGCCCCAGCAGTACTTC
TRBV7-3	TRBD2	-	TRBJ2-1	CASSLTAPVQGSGSYNEQFF	TGTGCCAGCAGCTTAACGGCCCCCGTTCAGGGAAGCGGGAGCTACAATGAGCAGTTCTTC
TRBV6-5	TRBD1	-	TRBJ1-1	CASSYSMSGGKTEAFF	TGTGCCAGCAGTTACTCGATGTCAGGGGGTAAGACTGAAGCTTTCTTT
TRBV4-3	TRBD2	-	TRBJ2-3	CASSQRTSGIGTDTQYF	TGCGCCAGCAGCCAGCGAACTAGCGGGATTGGCACAGATACGCAGTATTTT
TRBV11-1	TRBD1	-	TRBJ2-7	CASSEWTGPSEQYF	TGTGCCAGCAGTGAATGGACAGGGCCCTCCGAGCAGTACTTC
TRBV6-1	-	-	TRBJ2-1	CASSEQATHYNEQFF	TGTGCCAGCAGTGAACAGGCCACCCACTACAATGAGCAGTTCTTC
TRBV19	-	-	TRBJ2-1	CASSEHRGAYEQFF	TGTGCCAGTAGTGAACATCGGGGGGCCTATGAGCAGTTCTTC
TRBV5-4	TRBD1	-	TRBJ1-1	CASSLPGTGVTEAFF	TGTGCCAGCAGCTTGCCCGGGACAGGGGTTACTGAAGCTTTCTTT
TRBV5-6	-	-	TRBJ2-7	CASSSGLVHPQYYEQYF	TGTGCCAGCAGCTCGGGACTCGTACACCCCCAATACTACGAGCAGTACTTC
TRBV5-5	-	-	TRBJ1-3	CASSLALGQGGNTIYF	TGTGCCAGCAGCTTGGCCCTGGGGCAGGGTGGAAACACCATATATTTT
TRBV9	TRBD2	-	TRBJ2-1	CASSLSGTSSSEQFF	TGTGCCAGCAGCCTAAGTGGGACTAGCAGCTCTGAGCAGTTCTTC
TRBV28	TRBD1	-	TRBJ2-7	CASSLPGQGSYEQYF	TGTGCCAGCAGTTTGCCGGGACAGGGATCCTACGAGCAGTACTTC
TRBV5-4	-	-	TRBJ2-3	CASSWRDRGTDTQYF	TGTGCCAGCAGCTGGAGGGACAGAGGCACAGATACGCAGTATTTT
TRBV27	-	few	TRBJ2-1	CASSYSLEAQQFF	TGTGCCAGCAGTTATAGTCTGGAGGCCCAGCAGTTCTTC
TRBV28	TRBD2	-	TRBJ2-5	CASSLWAGGETQYF	TGTGCCAGCAGTTTATGGGCGGGGGGAGAGACCCAGTACTTC
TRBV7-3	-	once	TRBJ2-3	CASSLTPGGGRTDTQYF	TGTGCCAGCAGCTTAACGCCCGGAGGTGGGAGGACAGATACGCAGTATTTT